This TCR beta chain was sequenced for a study of shared clonotypes between healthy human individuals. Findings and limits, study-wide: Tissues were not sampled, only blood, and their repertoires likely differ. On the whole, naive subsets had larger estimated richness than memory subsets had. It was the non-shared clonotypes that had lower generation probabilities than clonotypes shared by all four donors.

A note on this clone: Its antigen remains unknown.

Original processing methods: Filtering differed since immunoSEQ provided only junctions, with no quality scores. Clones were sequenced by immunoSEQ multiplex PCR, and TCRdb holds only the in-frame ones, with some missing. Clone size and the V and J calls come from that table; the DNA yielded D and trimming. The sample has 1.5 million to 1.9 million clones, roughly 98% seen once. Sequenced sample: naive CD4+ T cells sorted from blood. The subset is: CD45RA+ positively selected. The sequence came from a man aged 25 to 40 in good health.

The CDR3 DNA follows: TGTGCCAGCTCACCAATCGGGAAAGGTGAAAACGAGCAGTACTTC. This gives the protein CASSPIGKGENEQYF. The chain combines TRBV18 with TRBJ2-7, with a weak D call TRBD2 (5 bases). This CDR3 has 15 residues. V was shortened by 2 bases and J by 5 bases, with 16 bases between the two germline ends. CDR1 is KGHSH and CDR2 is LQKENI in the germline V gene.